This entry lists 2 T cell receptor beta chains sequenced from one sample in a study of a mutant IDH1 vaccine in newly diagnosed glioma. Only in-frame clones appear in the TCRdb table, and some are missing; sequencing was by immunoSEQ multiplex PCR. The table records more than 35,000 clones, under 90% of them present only once. Time point specified: week 35, safety follow-up. Topical imiquimod was applied with each vaccine dose, which held 300 ug of mutant IDH1 20-mer peptide. Their target antigens are unknown. The starting material was PBMCs, obtained from a glioma patient whose treatment included an IDH1 peptide vaccine. The receptors originated from a woman between 40 and 55 years old with glioma. Some clones in this sample may be carry-over from other donors' samples.

The chain is built from TRBV14 and TRBJ2-1, with TRBD2 identical over 7 bases. Germline values: CDR1 SGHDN, CDR2 FVKESK. Unmatched junction bases numbered 17, after V lost 2 bases and J lost 4 bases. CDR3 length: 19 amino acids. The CDR3 protein is CASSQLGGRLGIPYNEQFF. In DNA form, the CDR3 reads TGTGCCAGCAGCCAATTGGGGGGGAGATTGGGAATACCGTACAATGAGCAGTTCTTC.

The V gene is TRBV15, the J gene TRBJ2-2; the D gene is possibly TRBD1 (6 bases). CDR3 length: 15 amino acids. Trimming removed 1 base from V and 6 bases from J, with 12 bases in between. CDR1 LNHNV and CDR2 YYDKDF come from the germline V gene (reference sequence). The CDR3 DNA is TGTGCCACCAGCAGAGGGACAGCGCTGGCCGGGGAGCTGTTTTTT. Translating it yields CATSRGTALAGELFF.